A single sample is the source of the 17 T cell receptor beta chains below, sequenced in a study of early T cells in non-severe SARS-CoV-2 infection. TCRdb ran MiXCR on the 5' RACE reads and lists one entry per CDR3 protein. This table holds 85,000 to 100,000 distinct CDR3 sequences, approximately 11% found once. The sequences come from whole blood, collected at baseline. These receptors were collected from an adult who was a healthcare worker with PCR-confirmed SARS-CoV-2 infection or an uninfected control (not recorded which).

The chain links TRBV7-2 to TRBJ2-7; unclear D gene. The V gene lost 1 base and the J gene lost 3 bases, with 13 bases spanning the gap. Germline V lookup: CDR1 SGHTA, CDR2 FQGNSA. The CDR3 contains 15 residues. The CDR3 DNA is TGTGCCAGCAGCTTAGAGGTTGAGCAGTACTACGAGCAGTACTTC. It is translated as CASSLEVEQYYEQYF.

This clonotype was picked up a small number of times. The genes are TRBV18 and TRBJ1-2, with a tentative D call TRBD1 (5 bases). Germline CDR1 KGHSH, CDR2 LQKENI. There are 15 residues in the CDR3. V lost 2 bases and J 6 bases, leaving 16 bases between the germline ends. CDR3 region: CASSPGMGPEDGYTF. The CDR3 nucleotides read TGTGCCAGCTCACCAGGAATGGGACCCGAGGATGGCTACACCTTC.

V gene TRBV29-1 combines with J gene TRBJ2-3, with TRBD2 matching over 13 bases. Germline CDR1 reads SQVTM; CDR2 reads ANQGSEA. This CDR3 is 15 amino acids long. V shed 7 bases and J 0 bases; nucleotides not matched to a gene: 4. CDR3 amino acids: CSARLAGGSTDTQYF. In DNA form, the CDR3 reads TGCAGCGCCCGACTAGCGGGGGGTAGCACAGATACGCAGTATTTT.

In this sample, this clonotype turned up a few times. This chain joins TRBV12-3 or TRBV12-4 and TRBJ1-5; D remains unclear. Trimming stripped 3 bases from V and 0 bases from J, with 6 bases between. This CDR3 is built from 14 residues. CDR3: CASSFGDSNQPQHF. In DNA, the CDR3 is TGTGCCAGCAGTTTTGGGGATAGCAATCAGCCCCAGCATTTT.

This clonotype was seen a handful of times. This chain uses TRBV3-1 with TRBJ2-1, with D perhaps assigned TRBD1 or TRBD2 (5 bases each). V was shortened by 1 base and J by 4 bases, with 11 bases between the two germline ends. Germline lookup yields CDR1 LGHDT and CDR2 YNNKEL (reference sequence). The CDR3 consists of 15 residues. The CDR3 DNA is TGTGCCAGCAGCCAAGGTCGGGGCCCTTACAATGAGCAGTTCTTC. Residues: CASSQGRGPYNEQFF.

This clonotype was found a few times. The V gene is TRBV9, the J gene TRBJ2-6, with TRBD2 as a possible D gene (5 bases). The CDR3 extends over 19 amino acids. The V gene's germline CDR1 is SGDLS and CDR2 YYNGEE. Trimming left V 3 bases short and J 0 bases short, with 19 bases between. DNA of the CDR3: TGTGCCAGCAGCGAGCCAAAAGCGGTTCACAGCTCTGGGGCCAACGTCCTGACTTTC. This gives the protein CASSEPKAVHSSGANVLTF. Looking up the rest from reference TRBV9 and TRBJ2-6 gives the full variable domain: DSGVTQTPKHLITATGQRVTLRCSPRSGDLSVYWYQQSLDQGLQFLIQYYNGEERAKGNILERFSAQQFPDLHSELNLSSLELGDSALYFCASSEPKAVHSSGANVLTFGAGSRLTVL.

This clonotype was observed at least ten times. The rearrangement uses TRBV13 and TRBJ2-4; perhaps TRBD1 as D (6 bases). The germline CDR1 and CDR2 sequences are PRHDT and FYEKMQ (reference sequence). The germline V and J ends were trimmed by 5 bases and 5 bases, with 16 bases remaining between them. The length of the CDR3 is 15 residues. In DNA form, the CDR3 reads TGTGCCAGCAGCGAGCTCCCTCCAGGGGAAAACATTCAGTACTTC. Encoded protein: CASSELPPGENIQYF.

This clonotype was observed a few times. The rearrangement uses TRBV19 and TRBJ2-1; a weak D match, TRBD2 (5 bases). Germline lookup yields CDR1 LNHDA and CDR2 SQIVND (reference sequence). V dropped 0 bases and J dropped 0 bases, with 9 bases sitting between them. The CDR3 length is 16 residues. CDR3 sequence reads: CASSIDDGISYNEQFF. The CDR3 DNA sequence: TGTGCCAGTAGTATAGACGACGGGATCTCCTACAATGAGCAGTTCTTC.

In its sample, this clonotype was seen many times. The chain carries TRBV28 and TRBJ2-7; D assignment may be TRBD1 or TRBD2 (7 bases each). Germline V gene data show CDR1 as MDHEN and CDR2 as SYDVKM. Between the trimmed V and J ends, which lost 7 bases and 2 bases, there was a span of 15 bases. This CDR3 is 14 amino acids long. CDR3 DNA sequence: TGTGCCAGCAAGGGGGCTAGCGGTACCTACGAGCAGTACTTC. It encodes CASKGASGTYEQYF.

This clonotype was observed a few times. V usage is TRBV3-1 and J usage is TRBJ2-3; D is ambiguous. CDR1 is LGHDT, CDR2 YNNKEL, per germline (reference sequence). This CDR3 comprises 15 residues. Deletions cut 1 base from V and 3 bases from J, with 11 bases between. The CDR3 region has the DNA TGTGCCAGCAGCCAAGTAGGAAGTGTGACAGATACGCAGTATTTT. It translates to CASSQVGSVTDTQYF.

The chain is built from TRBV12-3 or TRBV12-4 and TRBJ2-5, with 7 bases lining up with TRBD2. This CDR3 region has 14 residues. J lost 2 bases, V lost 4 bases, and 4 bases had no gene match. The CDR3 spells CASSWGGPQETQYF. In nucleotides, the CDR3 is TGTGCCAGCAGTTGGGGAGGGCCGCAAGAGACCCAGTACTTC.

This clonotype was counted only a few times. V gene TRBV18 combines with J gene TRBJ1-1; unclear D gene. V gave up 3 bases and J gave up 1 base, with 9 bases separating them. The CDR3 sequence is 14 residues long. The germline gives CDR1 KGHSH, CDR2 LQKENI. The CDR3 coding sequence is TGTGCCAGCTCACCTTCTCAGCGGAACACTGAAGCTTTCTTT. Translating it yields CASSPSQRNTEAFF.

This clonotype was seen a few times. A much more abundant neighbour one base away suggests this may be a read error. This sequence joins TRBV2 and TRBJ1-5; D is unresolved. Germline CDR1 and CDR2: SNHLY and FYNNEI. The CDR3 runs to 13 residues. CDR3 amino acids: CVSRGTRNQPQHF. The CDR3 coding sequence is TGTGTCAGCCGCGGAACACGGAATCAGCCCCAGCATTTT.

At least ten counts were recorded for this clonotype. This chain connects TRBV21-1 to TRBJ2-2; whether TRBD1, the table's D call, matches the DNA was not checked. TRBV21-1 is a recognized pseudogene. The CDR3 has 17 residues. CDR3 DNA sequence: TGTGCCAGCAGCCCGATAGGGGCGGGGGAAGGAGACGGGGAGCTGTTTTTT. Protein sequence: CASSPIGAGEGDGELFF.

This clonotype was seen more than once but under ten times. This chain connects TRBV6-5 to TRBJ2-1; D remains unclear. The ends were cut back, 2 bases at V and 1 base at J, with 3 bases in the middle. The CDR3 extends over 13 amino acids. Germline V lookup: CDR1 MNHEY, CDR2 SVGAGI. The CDR3 loop is CASSYRSYNEQFF. The CDR3 nucleotides read TGTGCCAGCAGTTACAGGTCCTACAATGAGCAGTTCTTC.

This clonotype has at least ten counts. The chain combines TRBV12-3 or TRBV12-4 with TRBJ2-3; 11 positions agree with TRBD1. The V gene end was trimmed by 6 bases and the J gene end by 5 bases; junction bases not matched to a gene: 4. This CDR3 has 14 residues. The CDR3 spells CASSRDRGGDTQYF. CDR3 coding DNA: TGTGCCAGCAGCCGGGACAGGGGGGGAGATACGCAGTATTTT.

This clonotype was recorded a few times. V gene TRBV30 combines with J gene TRBJ1-2; no firm D call. V lost 3 bases, J lost 0 bases, and 8 bases lay in between. This CDR3 region has 13 residues. CDR1 is GTSNPN, CDR2 SVGIG, per germline (reference sequence). DNA for the CDR3: TGTGCCTGGAGGCAGAGTTCTAACTATGGCTACACCTTC. Its translation is CAWRQSSNYGYTF.